What follows are 15 T cell receptor beta chains derived from one specimen sequenced in a study of blood T cell repertoires in COVID-19. Sequenced by immunoSEQ multiplex PCR; TCRdb stores in-frame clones only, minus some. The profile shows about 110,000 clones, 60% to 85% of them singletons. The specimen sequenced was peripheral blood. The receptors were sampled from a human donor with acute or convalescent COVID-19. The donor label of this sample is uncertain.

The genes are TRBV27 and TRBJ1-6; D remains ambiguous. This CDR3 is 15 amino acids long. The germline V gene has CDR1 MNHEY and CDR2 SMNVEV (reference sequence). The V gene lost 8 bases and the J gene lost 0 bases, with 11 bases spanning the gap. CDR3 sequence: CASGEISSYNSPLHF. The CDR3 DNA follows: TGTGCCAGCGGGGAGATTAGCTCCTATAATTCACCCCTCCACTTT.

The chain combines TRBV11-2 with TRBJ1-6, with 8 bases aligning to TRBD1. CDR1 and CDR2 from the germline V gene are SGHAT and FQNNGV. This CDR3 contains 15 residues. J was trimmed by 8 bases and V by 3 bases; bases with no gene match: 6. DNA for the CDR3: TGTGCCAGCAGCTTTGAACAGGGGGACCATTCACCCCTCCACTTT. This encodes CASSFEQGDHSPLHF.

The sample holds a few counts of this clone. J is TRBJ1-1 and V is TRBV29-1, with D perhaps matching TRBD1 (5 bases). Per the germline V gene, CDR1 is SQVTM and CDR2 is ANQGSEA. Trimming took 4 bases from V and 6 from J, leaving 15 bases between them. CDR3 length: 13 residues. CDR3 nucleotide sequence: TGCAGCGTTGGCTCCGGGGGAGGCGCTGAAGCTTTCTTT. Translation: CSVGSGGGAEAFF.

V is TRBV6-1 and J is TRBJ1-2; 10 positions agree with TRBD1. Germline CDR1 MNHNS, CDR2 SASEGT. The V gene end was trimmed by 3 bases and the J gene end by 4 bases; junction bases not matched to a gene: 8. This CDR3 has 16 residues. CDR3 protein: CASSDYLGQGSYGYTF. The CDR3 coding sequence is TGTGCCAGCAGTGATTACCTGGGACAGGGGAGCTATGGCTACACCTTC.

V usage is TRBV6-5 and J usage is TRBJ2-2; no clear D gene. Trimming removed 6 bases from V and 6 bases from J, with 17 bases in between. The CDR3 runs 15 residues. From germline, CDR1 is MNHEY and CDR2 SVGAGI. CDR3 loop: CASRAAYQKSGELFF. The CDR3 coding sequence is TGTGCCAGCAGGGCAGCGTACCAGAAATCCGGGGAGCTGTTTTTT.

The chain has TRBV18 and TRBJ2-7, with D perhaps TRBD1 (5 bases). Germline CDR1 reads KGHSH; CDR2 reads LQKENI. This CDR3 is built from 13 residues. V gave up 5 bases and J gave up 1 base, with 9 bases separating them. CDR3 sequence reads: CASSGSGSYEQYV. CDR3 DNA sequence: TGTGCCAGCTCAGGGTCAGGGTCCTACGAGCAGTACGTC.

The chain links TRBV7-9 to TRBJ2-7, with a possible D match to TRBD1 (6 bases). Trimming stripped 5 bases from V and 2 bases from J, with 19 bases between. The CDR3 extends over 16 amino acids. Germline CDR1 reads SEHNR; CDR2 reads FQNEAQ (reference sequence). The CDR3 DNA reads TGTGCCAGCAGCATATCCAACCGGGACAACCCCTACGAGCAGTACTTC. Translating gives CASSISNRDNPYEQYF.

This chain joins TRBV20-1 and TRBJ2-1; D is perhaps TRBD2 (5 bases). V was clipped by 8 bases and J by 5 bases, with 10 bases between them. The CDR3 covers 11 residues. Per the germline V gene, CDR1 is DFQATT and CDR2 is SNEGSKA (reference sequence). The CDR3 is CSSRGNNEQFF. The CDR3 DNA reads as TGCAGTTCCCGGGGTAACAATGAGCAGTTCTTC.

The chain recombines TRBV18 with TRBJ2-1, with 11 positions matching TRBD2. The germline CDR1 and CDR2 sequences are KGHSH and LQKENI. The V gene end was trimmed by 4 bases and the J gene end by 4 bases; junction bases not matched to a gene: 12. The CDR3 runs to 18 residues. Here the CDR3 DNA reads TGTGCCAGCTCACTTCGACTAGCGGGGAGATTCGGATACAATGAGCAGTTCTTC. This translates into CASSLRLAGRFGYNEQFF.

J is TRBJ2-3 and V is TRBV27, with D perhaps matching TRBD2 (5 bases). There are 14 residues in the CDR3. The germline V gene encodes CDR1 MNHEY and CDR2 SMNVEV (reference sequence). Trimming cost V 4 bases and J 4 bases, with 12 bases left between them. This CDR3 reads CASSSPLRADTQYF. The CDR3 DNA reads TGTGCCAGCAGTTCGCCATTGAGGGCAGATACGCAGTATTTT.

This chain links TRBV6-5 with TRBJ1-5; maybe TRBD1 (6 bases). Germline V gene data show CDR1 as MNHEY and CDR2 as SVGAGI. The CDR3 spans 15 residues. V lost 6 bases and J lost 3, with 15 bases in between. CDR3 in amino acids: CASRRTQGSNQPQHF. The CDR3 DNA sequence: TGTGCCAGCAGGAGGACTCAGGGGTCCAATCAGCCCCAGCATTTT.

This clone was observed a few times. The same CDR3 is also encoded by other DNA sequences in this sample. The chain joins TRBV5-1 to TRBJ2-1; TRBD1 matches at 7 bases. Germline trimming cut 7 bases from V and 2 bases from J; bases unmatched to any gene: 6. This CDR3 is built from 14 residues. The V gene's germline CDR1 is SGHRS and CDR2 YFSETQ. As DNA, the CDR3 is TGCGCCAGCCGTCAGGGGGAAACCTACAATGAGCAGTTCTTC. Translated, it gives CASRQGETYNEQFF.

This rearrangement joins TRBV27 to TRBJ1-1; perhaps TRBD1 as D (5 bases). CDR3 size: 12 residues. The V end lost 8 bases, the J end lost 11 bases, and 18 bases lay between the germline ends. Germline CDR1 MNHEY, CDR2 SMNVEV (reference sequence). The CDR3 protein is CASGLRQREAFF. The CDR3 bases are TGTGCCAGCGGACTACGACAGCGTGAGGCTTTCTTT.

The V and J genes are TRBV6-1 and TRBJ1-5; perhaps TRBD1 as D (6 bases). The V end was cut by 3 bases, the J end by 2 bases, with 8 bases between. CDR1 and CDR2 (germline): MNHNS, SASEGT. The CDR3 is 14 amino acids. For the CDR3, the DNA is TGTGCCAGCAGTGAGTCAGGGGGCAATCAGCCCCAGCATTTT. Protein sequence: CASSESGGNQPQHF.

J is TRBJ2-5 and V is TRBV3-1 (or the pseudogene TRBV3-2); the match to TRBD2 covers 9 bases. The CDR3 length is 16 residues. CDR1 and CDR2 (germline): LGHDT, YNNKEL (reference sequence). Germline trimming cut 4 bases from V and 4 bases from J; bases unmatched to any gene: 10. For the CDR3, the DNA is TGTGCCAGCAGCCGATACGGGACTAGCTCCCCAGAGACCCAGTACTTC. Translation: CASSRYGTSSPETQYF.